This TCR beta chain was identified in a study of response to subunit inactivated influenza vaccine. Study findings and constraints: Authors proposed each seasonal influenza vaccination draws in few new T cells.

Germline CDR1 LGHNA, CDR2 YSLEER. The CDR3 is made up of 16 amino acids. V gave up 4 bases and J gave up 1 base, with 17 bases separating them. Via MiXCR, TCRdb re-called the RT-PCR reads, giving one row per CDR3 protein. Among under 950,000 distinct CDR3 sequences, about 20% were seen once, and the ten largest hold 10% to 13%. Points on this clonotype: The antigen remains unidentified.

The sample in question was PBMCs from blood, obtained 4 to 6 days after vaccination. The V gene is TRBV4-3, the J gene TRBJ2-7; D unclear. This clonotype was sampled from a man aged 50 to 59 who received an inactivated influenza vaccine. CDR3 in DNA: TGCGCCAGCAGCCGGGCGGCAAGCGTTTCTTCCTACGAGCAGTACTTC. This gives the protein CASSRAASVSSYEQYF.